This note documents a single TCR beta chain sequence. As yet, its antigen is unknown. A clone one base away is much larger, so this may be a read error. Germline-derived CDR1 and CDR2 are SGHRS and YFSETQ. The CDR3 is 14 amino acids. The sample originates from a study of T cells in Graves' hyperthyroidism and ophthalmopathy. Study results and limitations: Most thyroid clonotypes with frequency above 0.001 were detected in blood.

RNA transcripts provided the source from which TCR beta CDR3 regions were amplified. HTBI primers were employed in a first-round RT-PCR of the TCR CDR3. From the multiplex PCR reads, TCRdb called clonotypes with MiXCR, one entry per CDR3 protein. This table has about 320,000 distinct CDR3 sequences, approximately 15% appearing once. The sequenced material came from blood. The TCR comes from a young man with Graves' hyperthyroidism. The chain employs TRBV5-1 and TRBJ2-5; D is possibly TRBD1 or TRBD2 (5 bases each). CDR3 sequence: CASSLEGVGETRYF. The CDR3 DNA sequence: TGCGCCAGCAGCTTGGAAGGGGTAGGGGAGACCCGGTACTTC.